The next 14 T cell receptor beta chains were all read from a single sample in a study of CD8+ T cells in alopecia areata. As for treatment: oral pan-JAK inhibitor, 5-10 mg twice daily. Sequencing relied on a cDNA template that was reverse transcribed from extracted RNA. Using immunoSEQ multiplex PCR, the repertoire was profiled, and TCRdb retains in-frame clones only, with some absent. The sample yields 150,000 to 200,000 clones, 60% seen once. The material was CD4+ T cells sorted from blood, obtained at week 24, from a patient treated with tofacitinib. The source of these receptors is a human donor with alopecia areata.

The chain combines TRBV7-2 with TRBJ2-1, with D uncertain. Trimming stripped 1 base from V and 15 bases from J, with 16 bases between. The CDR3 runs 13 residues. CDR1 and CDR2 from the germline V gene are SGHTA and FQGNSA. Here the CDR3 DNA reads TGTGCCAGCAGCTTAGATTGGACCAAAAATATGTTCTTC. This translates into CASSLDWTKNMFF.

This chain connects TRBV25-1 to TRBJ2-6, with D unresolved. Per the germline V gene, CDR1 is MGHDK and CDR2 is SYGVNS. Trimming left V 3 bases short and J 0 bases short, with 9 bases between. The CDR3 sequence is 16 residues long. CDR3 in DNA: TGTGCCAGCAGTGACCCCGTGAGCTCTGGGGCCAACGTCCTGACTTTC. It codes for CASSDPVSSGANVLTF.

This clone was seen once. The chain couples TRBV29-1 to TRBJ2-5, with D hard to call. V was cut by 6 bases and J by 0 bases, with 11 bases left in between. This CDR3 has 13 residues. Looked up from germline, CDR1 is SQVTM and CDR2 is ANQGSEA. CDR3 in amino acids: CSVLHEDQETQYF. The CDR3 DNA reads as TGCAGCGTCCTCCATGAAGACCAAGAGACCCAGTACTTC.

The V and J genes are TRBV29-1 and TRBJ2-3; the match to TRBD2 covers 8 bases. The CDR3 spans 15 residues. The J segment lost 3 bases and the V segment lost 5 bases, leaving 10 bases of the junction unmatched. Per the germline V gene, CDR1 is SQVTM and CDR2 is ANQGSEA. In DNA, the CDR3 is TGCAGCGTTCCCCCGGGAGGGGAGGGGACAGATACGCAGTATTTT. Residues: CSVPPGGEGTDTQYF.

CDR3 nucleotide sequence: TGTGCCAGTAGATCCCCCTCCACAGATACGCAGTATTTT. This gives the protein CASRSPSTDTQYF. The genes are TRBV19 and TRBJ2-3; D gene uncertain. V was cut by 6 bases and J by 2 bases, with 9 bases left in between. Germline V gene sequence: CDR1 LNHDA, CDR2 SQIVND (reference sequence). CDR3 length: 13 residues. Full variable domain (rest looked up from reference TRBV19 and TRBJ2-3): DGGITQSPKYLFRKEGQNVTLSCEQNLNHDAMYWYRQDPGQGLRLIYYSQIVNDFQKGDIAEGYSVSREKKESFPLTVTSAQKNPTAFYLCASRSPSTDTQYFGPGTRLTVL.

The chain has TRBV25-1 and TRBJ2-7, with 7 bases aligning to TRBD1. This CDR3 has 15 amino acids. With V trimmed by 4 bases and J by 0 bases, 6 bases remained unmatched. Per germline, CDR1 MGHDK and CDR2 SYGVNS. In nucleotides, the CDR3 is TGTGCCAGCAGTGCAACGGGACAGATCTCCTACGAGCAGTACTTC. This sequence encodes CASSATGQISYEQYF.

The gene calls are TRBV13 and TRBJ2-7; D might be TRBD1 or TRBD2, each matching 6 bases. The CDR3 length is 13 residues. Germline values: CDR1 PRHDT, CDR2 FYEKMQ (reference sequence). Trimming removed 7 bases from V and 3 bases from J, with 13 bases in between. Here the CDR3 reads CASTGGKSYEQYF. As DNA, the CDR3 is TGTGCCAGCACCGGGGGCAAGAGCTACGAGCAGTACTTC.

This clone was observed a single time. J is TRBJ1-2 and V is TRBV30; no clear D gene. The length of the CDR3 is 13 residues. CDR1 and CDR2 (germline): GTSNPN, SVGIG (reference sequence). Trimming left V 4 bases short and J 2 bases short, with 11 bases between. The CDR3 spells CAWTIDANYGYTF. In nucleotides, the CDR3 is TGTGCCTGGACAATAGATGCAAACTATGGCTACACCTTC.

The rearrangement joins TRBV5-1 to TRBJ2-7; tentatively, D is TRBD1 (6 bases). V lost 4 bases and J lost 0, with 11 bases in between. Germline loops: CDR1 SGHRS, CDR2 YFSETQ. The CDR3 consists of 14 residues. The CDR3 region is CASSKDSLSYEQYF. The CDR3 region has the DNA TGCGCCAGCAGCAAGGACAGCCTCTCCTACGAGCAGTACTTC. The variable domain in full, completed from reference TRBV5-1 and TRBJ2-7, reads KAGVTQTPRYLIKTRGQQVTLSCSPISGHRSVSWYQQTPGQGLQFLFEYFSETQRNKGNFPGRFSGRQFSNSRSEMNVSTLELGDSALYLCASSKDSLSYEQYFGPGTRLTVT.

This sequence joins TRBV29-1 and TRBJ2-7, with 9 bases identical to TRBD1. This CDR3 has 13 amino acids. In germline, CDR1 is SQVTM, CDR2 ANQGSEA. V shed 3 bases, J shed 6 bases, and the junction held 6 bases outside the gene matches. Here the CDR3 DNA reads TGCAGCGTTGAGGGGACAGGGTTCTTCGAGCAGTACTTC. Protein: CSVEGTGFFEQYF.

V and J are TRBV29-1 and TRBJ2-1, with 7 nucleotides matching TRBD2. J lost 6 bases, V lost 0 bases, and 2 bases had no gene match. Looked up from germline, CDR1 is SQVTM and CDR2 is ANQGSEA. This CDR3 spans 13 amino acids. The CDR3: CSVEEPGGNEQFF. Written as DNA, the CDR3 is TGCAGCGTTGAAGAACCGGGGGGCAATGAGCAGTTCTTC.

V usage is TRBV29-1 and J usage is TRBJ2-5; 7 bases fit TRBD1. The CDR3 length is 13 residues. Germline CDR1 and CDR2: SQVTM and ANQGSEA. The V segment lost 7 bases and the J segment 5 bases; nucleotides outside the gene matches: 10. CDR3 in DNA: TGCAGCGCCAGTTCTCACAGGGGCGAGACCCAGTACTTC. Protein product: CSASSHRGETQYF.

The chain uses TRBV6-6 and TRBJ1-2; D remains ambiguous. The CDR3 runs to 13 residues. The V gene's germline CDR1 is MNHNY and CDR2 SVGAGI (reference sequence). Trimming took off 10 bases at V and 3 bases at J, with 15 bases between the two ends. CDR3 protein: CATRSPGDYGYTF. CDR3 in DNA: TGTGCCACCAGGTCTCCGGGCGACTATGGCTACACCTTC.

The sample holds one count of this clone. The chain recombines TRBV27 with TRBJ2-5; D may be TRBD1 (5 bases). Germline values: CDR1 MNHEY, CDR2 SMNVEV (reference sequence). The germline V and J ends were trimmed by 0 bases and 3 bases, with 8 bases remaining between them. This CDR3 contains 14 residues. CDR3 loop: CASSLSSREETQYF. For the CDR3, the DNA is TGTGCCAGCAGTTTATCTTCCAGGGAAGAGACCCAGTACTTC.